The 9 T cell receptor beta chains listed next were all sequenced from one sample in a study of blood T cell repertoires in COVID-19. TCRdb's table, derived via immunoSEQ multiplex PCR, lists solely in-frame clones and lacks some. The sample lists roughly 500,000 clones, about 88% occurring once. Input material: peripheral blood. The receptor set was obtained from a young man with COVID-19, enrolled during active disease.

V gene TRBV15 combines with J gene TRBJ2-1; 13 positions match TRBD2. The CDR3 has 19 residues. Germline CDR1 LNHNV, CDR2 YYDKDF (reference sequence). Trimming cost V 3 bases and J 3 bases; bases outside gene matches: 11. CDR3 amino acids: CATSREGLAGLRGYNEQFF. The CDR3 DNA follows: TGTGCCACCAGCAGGGAGGGACTAGCGGGACTGAGAGGCTACAATGAGCAGTTCTTC.

V gene TRBV2 combines with J gene TRBJ1-1; 7 bases line up with TRBD1. After removal of 6 bases from V and 5 bases from J, the junction contained 6 bases not matched to a gene. Germline CDR1 is SNHLY and CDR2 is FYNNEI. This CDR3 is 13 amino acids long. CDR3 DNA: TGTGCCAGCAGAGCAGGGGGTAAGACTGAAGCTTTCTTT. This translates into CASRAGGKTEAFF.

The V and J genes are TRBV10-3 and TRBJ2-5; 7 bases are a match to TRBD2. The CDR3 has 15 residues. Losses at the gene ends were 2 bases for V and 1 base for J; bases not matched to a gene: 4. Germline V gene data show CDR1 as ENHRY and CDR2 as SYGVKD. CDR3 loop: CAISEEAGPQETQYF. In DNA, the CDR3 is TGTGCCATCAGTGAGGAAGCGGGGCCCCAAGAGACCCAGTACTTC.

This chain's CDR3 is CASGLGQSRQYF. The CDR3, as DNA: TGTGCTAGTGGTTTGGGACAGTCACGGCAGTATTTT. The chain carries TRBV12-5 and TRBJ2-3; D may be TRBD1 (5 bases). In germline, CDR1 is LGHNT, CDR2 FRNRAP. The CDR3 is 12 residues long. V was clipped by 1 base and J by 11 bases, with 10 bases between them.

This chain uses TRBV30 with TRBJ2-7; 12 bases agree with TRBD2. Per the germline V gene, CDR1 is GTSNPN and CDR2 is SVGIG (reference sequence). The J segment lost 6 bases and the V segment lost 0 bases, leaving 12 bases of the junction unmatched. This CDR3 is 17 amino acids long. CDR3 nucleotide sequence: TGTGCCTGGAGTGTAGGTCCCCGACTAGCGGGAGTTGGCGAGCAGTACTTC. This encodes CAWSVGPRLAGVGEQYF.

This clone was recorded once. The V call is TRBV18, the J call TRBJ1-6; D might be TRBD1 (5 bases). The CDR3 spans 16 residues. Germline-derived CDR1 and CDR2 are KGHSH and LQKENI. V was clipped by 3 bases and J by 6 bases, with 15 bases between them. The CDR3, as DNA: TGTGCCAGCTCACCTTCAGGGCTGCCACCTAATTCACCCCTCCACTTT. Amino acid sequence: CASSPSGLPPNSPLHF.

V and J are TRBV6-4 and TRBJ2-7; TRBD2 aligns across 7 bases. The germline V gene encodes CDR1 MRHNA and CDR2 SNTAGT. V lost 0 bases and J lost 4; bases outside the gene matches: 9. This CDR3 region has 16 residues. The CDR3 spells CASSDSRGILLYEQYF. CDR3 bases: TGTGCCAGCAGTGACTCGCGGGGGATCCTACTGTACGAGCAGTACTTC.

There are a few counts of this clone. V is TRBV2 and J is TRBJ2-7; 8 bases line up with TRBD2. The germline V gene encodes CDR1 SNHLY and CDR2 FYNNEI. Trimming at V came to 5 bases and at J to 0 bases, leaving 15 bases not matched to a gene. The CDR3 is made up of 18 amino acids. The CDR3: CASSSPEEAGGGSYEQYF. For the CDR3, the DNA is TGTGCCAGCAGTTCCCCTGAGGAGGCGGGAGGCGGCTCCTACGAGCAGTACTTC.

This clone was counted many times. The rearrangement joins TRBV7-2 to TRBJ2-2; 10 nucleotides line up with TRBD2. The CDR3 runs 16 residues. The V gene's germline CDR1 is SGHTA and CDR2 FQGNSA. The ends lost 1 base at V and 4 bases at J; junction bases unmatched: 3. The CDR3 DNA reads TGTGCCAGCAGCTTAGGGCTAGCGGGAGTCACCGGGGAGCTGTTTTTT. Amino acid sequence: CASSLGLAGVTGELFF.